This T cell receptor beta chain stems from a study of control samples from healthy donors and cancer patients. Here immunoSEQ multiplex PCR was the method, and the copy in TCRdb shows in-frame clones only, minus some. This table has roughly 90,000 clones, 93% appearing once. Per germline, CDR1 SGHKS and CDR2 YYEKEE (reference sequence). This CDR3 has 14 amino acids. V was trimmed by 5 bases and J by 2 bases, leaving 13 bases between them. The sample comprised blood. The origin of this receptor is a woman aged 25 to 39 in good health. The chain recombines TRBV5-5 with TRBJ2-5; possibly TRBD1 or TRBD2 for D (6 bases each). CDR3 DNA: TGTGCCAGCAGACGGATAGGGGGGCAAGAGACCCAGTACTTC. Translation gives CASRRIGGQETQYF.